This T cell receptor (beta chain) was observed in a study of T cell responses to AZD1222 COVID-19 vaccine. Profiled with immunoSEQ multiplex PCR; TCRdb holds only in-frame clones, not every one. The repertoire has 180,000 or so clones, roughly 88% of them found once; the top ten carry around 8%. This clone has just a few counts. Its antigen remains unknown. The length of the CDR3 is 15 residues. Germline V gene sequence: CDR1 MGHRA, CDR2 YSYEKL. Losses at the gene ends were 4 bases for V and 3 bases for J; bases not matched to a gene: 6. Regarding the study as a whole: Females made up more of the donors, who were largely white British, and clonal diversity may have come out too low. In all cases, repertoires were sampled only after the peak T cell response. Unmutated regions of variants are reportedly targeted by nearly half of spike-specific TCRs.

The source was peripheral blood, collected on day 0 of AZD1222 vaccination. The chain couples TRBV4-1 to TRBJ2-7; 10 bases align to TRBD1. The receptor comes from an adult in good health. The CDR3 loop is CASSRGQGEYYEQYF. The CDR3 coding sequence is TGCGCCAGCAGCCGAGGACAGGGGGAGTACTACGAGCAGTACTTC.